This T cell receptor beta chain was found in a study of T cell responses to AZD1222 COVID-19 vaccine. Study at large: Second-dose timings of about 4 or about 12 weeks were pooled.

Germline CDR1 SGHTA, CDR2 FQGNSA. The V gene lost 3 bases and the J gene lost 6 bases, with 7 bases spanning the gap. This CDR3 contains 12 residues. General study findings and limits: There were repertoire samples only from the period after the peak T cell response.

The method was immunoSEQ multiplex PCR; TCRdb's version includes in-frame clones alone and lacks a portion of them. The table records 80,000 to 100,000 clones, nearly 90% of them present only once. About this clone: What it binds is not known. Additional DNA sequences in this sample encode the identical CDR3.

Sample: peripheral blood, taken on day 0 of AZD1222 vaccination. This sequence was found in an adult in good health. The chain has TRBV7-2 and TRBJ2-3, with D unresolved. This chain's CDR3 is CASSFLRDTQYF. CDR3 coding DNA: TGTGCCAGCAGCTTCCTACGGGATACGCAGTATTTT.